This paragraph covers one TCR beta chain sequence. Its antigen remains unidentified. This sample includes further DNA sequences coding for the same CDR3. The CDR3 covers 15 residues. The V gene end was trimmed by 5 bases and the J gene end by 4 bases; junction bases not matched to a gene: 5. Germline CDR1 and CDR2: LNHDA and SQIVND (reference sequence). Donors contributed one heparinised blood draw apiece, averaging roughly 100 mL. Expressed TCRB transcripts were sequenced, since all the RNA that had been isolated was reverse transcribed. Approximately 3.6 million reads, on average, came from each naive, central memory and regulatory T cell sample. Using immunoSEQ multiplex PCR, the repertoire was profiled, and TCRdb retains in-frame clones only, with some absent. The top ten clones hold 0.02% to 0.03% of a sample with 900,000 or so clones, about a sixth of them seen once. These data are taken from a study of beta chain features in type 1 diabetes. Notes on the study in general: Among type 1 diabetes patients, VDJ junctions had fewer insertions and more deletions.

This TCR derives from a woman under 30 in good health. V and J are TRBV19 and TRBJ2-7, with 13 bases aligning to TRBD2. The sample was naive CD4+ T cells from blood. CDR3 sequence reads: CASSLTSGRPYEQYF. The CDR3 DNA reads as TGTGCCAGTAGTTTGACTAGCGGGAGGCCTTACGAGCAGTACTTC.